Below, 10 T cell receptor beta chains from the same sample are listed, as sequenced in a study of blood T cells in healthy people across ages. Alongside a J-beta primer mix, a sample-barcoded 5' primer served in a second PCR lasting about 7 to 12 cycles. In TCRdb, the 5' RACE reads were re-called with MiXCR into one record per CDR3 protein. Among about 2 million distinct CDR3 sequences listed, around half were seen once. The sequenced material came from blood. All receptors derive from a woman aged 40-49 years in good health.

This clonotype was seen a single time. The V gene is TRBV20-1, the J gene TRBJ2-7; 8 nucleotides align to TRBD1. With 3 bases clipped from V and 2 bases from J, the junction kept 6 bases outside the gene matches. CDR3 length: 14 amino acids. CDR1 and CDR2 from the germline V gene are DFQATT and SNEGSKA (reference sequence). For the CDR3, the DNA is TGCAGTGCTAGCCGTCCGGGACAGGCCTACGAGCAGTACTTC. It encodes CSASRPGQAYEQYF.

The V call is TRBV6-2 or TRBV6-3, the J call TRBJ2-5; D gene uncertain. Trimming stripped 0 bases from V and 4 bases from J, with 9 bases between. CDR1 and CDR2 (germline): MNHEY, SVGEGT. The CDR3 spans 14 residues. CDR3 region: CASSYSRARETQYF. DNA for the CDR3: TGTGCCAGCAGTTACTCAAGGGCGCGAGAGACCCAGTACTTC.

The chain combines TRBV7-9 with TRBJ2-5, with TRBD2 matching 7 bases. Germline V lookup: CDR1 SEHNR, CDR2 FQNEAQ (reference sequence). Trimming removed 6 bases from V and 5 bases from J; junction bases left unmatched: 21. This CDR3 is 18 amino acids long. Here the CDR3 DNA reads TGTGCCAGCAGACCGAATGGGAACCTAGCGGTGGCGGGGGAGACCCAGTACTTC. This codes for CASRPNGNLAVAGETQYF.

CDR3 loop: CASSVDLAGGGGEQFF. CDR3 nucleotides: TGTGCCAGCAGCGTAGACCTAGCGGGGGGTGGGGGTGAGCAGTTCTTC. The chain is built from TRBV9 and TRBJ2-1; TRBD2 matches 11 bases. CDR3 length: 16 amino acids. V dropped 0 bases and J dropped 9; count of bases not matched to a gene: 8. Germline V CDR1 and CDR2: SGDLS, YYNGEE.

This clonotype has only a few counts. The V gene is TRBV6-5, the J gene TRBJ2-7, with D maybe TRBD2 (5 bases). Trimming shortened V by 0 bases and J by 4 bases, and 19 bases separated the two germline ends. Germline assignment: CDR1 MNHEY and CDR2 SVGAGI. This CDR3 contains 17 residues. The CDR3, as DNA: TGTGCCAGCAGTTACTCGAGGGAGCAGGCTTATTCGTACGAGCAGTACTTC. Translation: CASSYSREQAYSYEQYF.

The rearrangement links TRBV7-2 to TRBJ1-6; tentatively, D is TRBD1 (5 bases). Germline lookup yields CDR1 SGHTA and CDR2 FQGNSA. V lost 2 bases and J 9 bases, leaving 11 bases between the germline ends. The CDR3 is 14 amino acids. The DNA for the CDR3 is TGTGCCAGCAGCTTACGGGGGTTCAGTTCACCCCTCCACTTT. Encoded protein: CASSLRGFSSPLHF.

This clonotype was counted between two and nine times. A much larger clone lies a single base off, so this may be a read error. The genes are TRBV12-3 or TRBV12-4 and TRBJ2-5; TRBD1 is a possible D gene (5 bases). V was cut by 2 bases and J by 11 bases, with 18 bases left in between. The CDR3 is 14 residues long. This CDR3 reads CASSLRGSNNEQYF. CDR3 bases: TGTGCCAGCAGTTTAAGGGGCAGTAACAATGAGCAGTACTTC.

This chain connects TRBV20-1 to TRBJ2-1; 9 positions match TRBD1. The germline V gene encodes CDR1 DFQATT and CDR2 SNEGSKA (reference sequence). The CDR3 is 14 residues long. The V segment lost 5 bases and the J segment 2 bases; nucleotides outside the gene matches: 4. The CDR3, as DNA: TGCAGTGCTGACCGGGACAGGGCCTACAATGAGCAGTTCTTC. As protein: CSADRDRAYNEQFF.

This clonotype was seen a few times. CDR3 sequence: CASRTGTTSRRGEQYF. The CDR3 DNA sequence: TGTGCCAGCAGAACCGGGACGACCTCTCGCCGGGGTGAGCAGTACTTC. This chain uses TRBV28 with TRBJ2-4; D tentatively reads TRBD1 or TRBD2 (5 bases each). There are 16 residues in the CDR3. The germline V and J ends were trimmed by 6 bases and 13 bases, with 28 bases remaining between them. Germline V CDR1 and CDR2: MDHEN, SYDVKM. The full variable domain, in which reference TRBV28 and TRBJ2-4 provide the parts outside the CDR3, is DVKVTQSSRYLVKRTGEKVFLECVQDMDHENMFWYRQDPGLGLRLIYFSYDVKMKEKGDIPEGYSVSREKKERFSLILESASTNQTSMYLCASRTGTTSRRGEQYFGAGTRLSVL.

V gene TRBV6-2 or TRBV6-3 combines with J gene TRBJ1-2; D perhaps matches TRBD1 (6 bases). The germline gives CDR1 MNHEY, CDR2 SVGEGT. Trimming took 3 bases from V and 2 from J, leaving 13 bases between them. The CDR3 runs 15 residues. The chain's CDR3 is CASSYKQGLNYGYTF. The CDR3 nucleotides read TGTGCCAGCAGTTATAAGCAGGGGTTGAACTATGGCTACACCTTC.